These 2 T cell receptor beta chains came from one sample sequenced in a study of T cell responses to AZD1222 COVID-19 vaccine. Measured with immunoSEQ multiplex PCR; TCRdb has only the in-frame clones, and not every one. Among 130,000 or so clones listed, 85% to 90% were seen once. Sequences were derived from peripheral blood, sampled on day 0 of AZD1222 vaccination. Receptors originate from an adult in good health.

This chain uses TRBV18 with TRBJ2-7; D is undetermined. CDR1 KGHSH and CDR2 LQKENI come from the germline V gene. There are 13 residues in the CDR3. V was trimmed by 3 bases and J by 2 bases, leaving 8 bases between them. The CDR3 is CASSPGPAYEQYF. CDR3 coding DNA: TGTGCCAGCTCACCTGGGCCAGCCTACGAGCAGTACTTC.

The CDR3 region is CASSIEGGGNQPQHF. The CDR3 DNA sequence: TGTGCCAGTAGTATCGAAGGAGGAGGCAATCAGCCCCAGCATTTT. The chain links TRBV19 to TRBJ1-5; D is uncertain. Trimming pared 3 bases from V and 2 bases from J, leaving 11 bases between. Germline V CDR1 and CDR2: LNHDA, SQIVND (reference sequence). This CDR3 is built from 15 residues. Combining the CDR3 with reference TRBV19 and TRBJ1-5 gives the whole variable domain DGGITQSPKYLFRKEGQNVTLSCEQNLNHDAMYWYRQDPGQGLRLIYYSQIVNDFQKGDIAEGYSVSREKKESFPLTVTSAQKNPTAFYLCASSIEGGGNQPQHFGDGTRLSIL.